This T cell receptor beta chain was documented in a study of T cell repertoires in cytomegalovirus infection. This clonotype occurred a few times. Its cognate antigen is unknown. TCRdb re-analysed the reads in MiXCR, keeping a single row per CDR3 protein. This table has about 55,000 distinct CDR3 sequences, around 20% appearing once. The length of the CDR3 is 16 residues. Trimming removed 8 bases from V and 5 bases from J; junction bases left unmatched: 15. CDR1 is MNHGY, CDR2 SAAAGT, per germline. This chain links TRBV6-8 with TRBJ2-3, with 8 bases identical to TRBD2. The specimen comprised CD8+ T cells from cultured PBMCs, sampled from culture after CMV antigen stimulation. The source is a human donor in good health (CMV status not recorded). Some clones in this sample may be carry-over from other donors' samples. The CDR3 coding sequence is TGTGCCAGCTCCCCCCCCAGGCGGGGGGCAGTAGATACGCAGTATTTT. It specifies CASSPPRRGAVDTQYF.